The 11 T cell receptor beta chains below all came from one sample that was sequenced in a study of post-analysis software for immune sequencing data (dated by TCRdb to between 2015 and 2017). The library came from PCR. The sequencer was an Illumina HiSeq 2500. Unique molecular identifiers were incorporated into TCR beta cDNA libraries to reduce PCR and sequencing biases. TCRdb ran its own pipeline on the public reads, namely fastp trimming at Q25 and MiXCR clone calling, and kept in-frame beta chains. Here each entry gathers all rows of one CDR3 protein and keeps the most common genes and DNA. This sample holds hundreds of thousands of distinct CDR3 sequences; 25% to 30% were observed only once. In total, the top ten clones hold approximately 0.6% of the sample. The study at large found these results: Significantly higher frequencies in patients than in controls were found for a handful of TRBV segments, including TRBV5-6, TRBV5-1 and TRBV20-1.

These receptors have no identified antigens. Sequenced sample: blood. These receptors originate from a girl between 5 and 17 years old with multiple sclerosis.

The chain has TRBV20-1 and TRBJ2-7; 7 positions agree with TRBD2. The CDR3 runs 15 residues. Germline V gene data show CDR1 as DFQATT and CDR2 as SNEGSKA (reference sequence). J gave up 0 bases and V 5 bases, and 10 bases lay outside the gene matches. CDR3 residues: CSAPASGSSSYEQYF. CDR3 nucleotides: TGCAGTGCTCCCGCTAGCGGTTCGAGCTCCTACGAGCAGTACTTC.

V is TRBV20-1 and J is TRBJ2-2, with 11 nucleotides matching TRBD2. Germline-derived CDR1 and CDR2 are DFQATT and SNEGSKA (reference sequence). The trim removed 0 bases at V and 0 bases at J, leaving 6 bases unmatched. The CDR3 has 18 amino acids. DNA for the CDR3: TGCAGTGCTAGAGATAGGCTAGCGGGAGGCCCGAACACCGGGGAGCTGTTTTTT. Translating gives CSARDRLAGGPNTGELFF.

The chain is built from TRBV20-1 and TRBJ2-5, with no clear D. CDR1 and CDR2 from the germline V gene are DFQATT and SNEGSKA (reference sequence). This CDR3 contains 13 residues. Trimming pared 3 bases from V and 2 bases from J, leaving 10 bases between. The CDR3 loop reads CSASPGFQETQYF. DNA for the CDR3: TGCAGTGCTAGCCCCGGATTTCAAGAGACCCAGTACTTC.

In its sample, this clonotype was seen a few times. The V gene is TRBV20-1, the J gene TRBJ1-2; the D is unclear. CDR3 length equals 13 residues. Germline V gene data show CDR1 as DFQATT and CDR2 as SNEGSKA (reference sequence). The germline V and J ends were trimmed by 1 base and 5 bases, with 11 bases remaining between them. CDR3 sequence: CSARGKRVYGYTF. The CDR3 DNA reads as TGCAGTGCTAGAGGAAAAAGGGTGTATGGCTACACCTTC.

The V and J genes are TRBV12-3 or TRBV12-4 and TRBJ2-6; D not resolved. V was cut by 6 bases and J by 0 bases, with 12 bases left in between. The CDR3 totals 16 residues. The CDR3 region has the DNA TGTGCCAGCAGAGACTCAGGAGCCTCTGGGGCCAACGTCCTGACTTTC. Amino acid sequence: CASRDSGASGANVLTF.

The genes are TRBV10-3 and TRBJ1-2; D unresolved. Trimming removed 8 bases at V and 5 bases at J, with 12 bases between. The CDR3 is 12 residues long. Germline V gene sequence: CDR1 ENHRY, CDR2 SYGVKD. The CDR3 DNA sequence: TGTGCCATCGATGCCAGGCCTTATGGCTACACCTTC. This encodes CAIDARPYGYTF.

This clonotype was seen repeatedly, ten times or more. The chain links TRBV15 to TRBJ2-5; 7 bases line up with TRBD2. Per the germline V gene, CDR1 is LNHNV and CDR2 is YYDKDF (reference sequence). V dropped 7 bases and J dropped 2; count of bases not matched to a gene: 10. This CDR3 spans 15 amino acids. The chain's CDR3 is CATTSRSGPQETQYF. The CDR3 DNA follows: TGTGCCACCACCAGCCGTAGCGGGCCACAAGAGACCCAGTACTTC.

The chain recombines TRBV3-1 with TRBJ2-4, with D perhaps matching TRBD2 (5 bases). The DNA end favors TRBJ2-7, so the J call may be wrong. CDR3 length: 16 residues. The germline V gene has CDR1 LGHDT and CDR2 YNNKEL (reference sequence). The CDR3: CASSPRLPARVYEQYF. DNA for the CDR3: TGTGCCAGCAGCCCTAGGCTGCCTGCGAGGGTCTACGAGCAGTACTTC.

The V gene is TRBV4-2, the J gene TRBJ2-1; 8 bases are shared with TRBD2. Germline CDR1 is LGHNA and CDR2 is YNFKEQ. V shed 1 base, J shed 2 bases, and the junction held 13 bases outside the gene matches. CDR3 length equals 19 residues. The CDR3 here is CASSQVWTGTRLTYNEQFF. CDR3 in DNA: TGTGCCAGCAGCCAAGTTTGGACTGGGACTAGATTGACCTACAATGAGCAGTTCTTC.

This chain links TRBV15 with TRBJ2-7, with 7 bases lining up with TRBD1. CDR3 length: 13 amino acids. The trim removed 6 bases at V and 2 bases at J, leaving 4 bases unmatched. Germline values: CDR1 LNHNV, CDR2 YYDKDF (reference sequence). CDR3: CATSSQGAYEQYF. Here the CDR3 DNA reads TGTGCCACCAGTAGCCAGGGGGCCTACGAGCAGTACTTC.

The genes are TRBV20-1 and TRBJ2-1, with D perhaps TRBD2 (5 bases). V dropped 3 bases and J dropped 3 bases, with 15 bases sitting between them. Per the germline V gene, CDR1 is DFQATT and CDR2 is SNEGSKA (reference sequence). This CDR3 contains 15 residues. Written as DNA, the CDR3 is TGCAGTGCTAGGCCCCGGGATCTTTACTACAATGAGCAGTTCTTC. Its translation: CSARPRDLYYNEQFF.